The 12 T cell receptor beta chains below were found in one sample sequenced in a study of monozygotic twins with inflammatory bowel disease. TCRdb reworked the 5' RACE reads into one entry per CDR3 protein, no DNA. The sample has roughly 160,000 distinct CDR3 sequences. Source material: blood. All receptors come from a human donor with ulcerative colitis or Crohn's disease, or a healthy co-twin of an affected twin (not recorded which).

This chain connects TRBV28 to TRBJ2-7; the D call from TCRdb, TRBD2, cannot be confirmed without DNA. CDR3 length: 13 residues. CDR1 is MDHEN and CDR2 is SYDVKM in the germline V gene. The CDR3 protein is CASSHGPPPEQYF.

The chain employs TRBV12-3 or TRBV12-4 and TRBJ2-1; with no DNA, the TCRdb D assignment of TRBD1 cannot be verified. CDR3 length equals 14 residues. This CDR3 is CASSPLQGGGEQFF.

The rearrangement links TRBV10-3 to TRBJ2-1; TCRdb calls TRBD2, which cannot be checked without DNA. CDR1 ENHRY and CDR2 SYGVKD come from the germline V gene. The CDR3 is 16 residues long. This CDR3 reads CAISDNGLRSYNEQFF.

The gene calls are TRBV7-9 and TRBJ1-2; TCRdb proposes TRBD1, but this gene call is untestable without DNA. CDR3 size: 13 residues. Germline lookup yields CDR1 SEHNR and CDR2 FQNEAQ (reference sequence). The CDR3 reads CASSSPVVTGYTF.

The V gene is TRBV5-1, the J gene TRBJ1-5. CDR1 is SGHRS, CDR2 YFSETQ, per germline. The CDR3 covers 15 residues. This CDR3 is CASSLLGVRGQAQHF. The full variable domain, rest sourced from reference TRBV5-1 and TRBJ1-5, is KAGVTQTPRYLIKTRGQQVTLSCSPISGHRSVSWYQQTPGQGLQFLFEYFSETQRNKGNFPGRFSGRQFSNSRSEMNVSTLELGDSALYLCASSLLGVRGQAQHFGDGTRLSIL.

The chain combines TRBV27 with TRBJ2-7; the D call of TRBD1 rests on TCRdb alone, since no DNA is present to check it. The CDR3 length is 14 residues. The germline V gene encodes CDR1 MNHEY and CDR2 SMNVEV (reference sequence). The CDR3 loop reads CASSSFDRDYEQYF.

CDR3 sequence reads: CASSTPGLTYNEQFF. The genes are TRBV5-1 and TRBJ2-1; TCRdb names TRBD2, which stays unverified in the absence of DNA. The CDR3 spans 15 residues. Germline CDR1 is SGHRS and CDR2 is YFSETQ.

The J gene is TRBJ1-5, the V gene TRBV20-1; absent DNA, TCRdb's TRBD1 call cannot be checked. The CDR3 loop spans 19 amino acids. Germline V gives CDR1 DFQATT, CDR2 SNEGSKA (reference sequence). CDR3 residues: CSARDPAPRPGQSHQPQHF.

The gene calls are TRBV27 and TRBJ2-5; TCRdb's D call of TRBD1 is untestable without DNA. Per germline, CDR1 MNHEY and CDR2 SMNVEV (reference sequence). The CDR3 spans 14 residues. CDR3 sequence: CASSPGTFQETQYF.

This chain links TRBV3-1 with TRBJ2-4; TCRdb's D call of TRBD2 is untestable without DNA. CDR1 is LGHDT and CDR2 is YNNKEL in the germline V gene (reference sequence). The CDR3 covers 17 residues. Here the CDR3 reads CASSHPSGGRAKNIQYF.

The chain recombines TRBV5-1 with TRBJ2-7. CDR3 length: 13 amino acids. Germline V lookup: CDR1 SGHRS, CDR2 YFSETQ. The CDR3 protein is CASSLGNSYEQYF.

The genes are TRBV19 and TRBJ2-4; TCRdb's D call of TRBD2 is untestable without DNA. The CDR3 totals 16 residues. Germline V gives CDR1 LNHDA, CDR2 SQIVND (reference sequence). This CDR3 reads CASSTGLLRAKNMQYF.